This is a list of T cell receptor beta chains from one sample in a study of early T cells in non-severe SARS-CoV-2 infection. One entry per CDR3 protein, called by TCRdb with MiXCR from the 5' RACE reads. The data show 56,000 or so distinct CDR3 sequences, with about 11% seen just once and 5.5% to 7% held by the top ten. Sequenced sample: whole blood. The origin of the receptors is an adult who was a healthcare worker with PCR-confirmed SARS-CoV-2 infection or an uninfected control (not recorded which). The CDR3 runs from the conserved cysteine through the conserved F or W.

v_call: TRBV7-9
cdr3_aa: CASSLVEGQPQHF

v_call: TRBV20-1
cdr3_aa: CSARDIYRGGQETQYF

v_call: TRBV11-2
cdr3_aa: CASSTHGAGANVLTF

v_call: TRBV5-1
cdr3_aa: CASSSPGTGVRDTQYF

v_call: TRBV5-1
cdr3_aa: CASSSGGGDDYGYTF

v_call: TRBV6-1
cdr3_aa: CASNWGTSNNEQFF

v_call: TRBV20-1
cdr3_aa: CSARALSVYNEQFF

v_call: TRBV20-1
cdr3_aa: CSAPGLAGGKETQYF

v_call: TRBV6-6
cdr3_aa: CASTYQGNYGYTF

v_call: TRBV12-5
cdr3_aa: CASGFPFQSFTDTQYF

v_call: TRBV5-6
cdr3_aa: CASSLQGPNIQYF

v_call: TRBV5-1
cdr3_aa: CASSLADQGQYF

v_call: TRBV12-3/TRBV12-4
cdr3_aa: CASNTIPGLTGELFF

v_call: TRBV6-2/TRBV6-3
cdr3_aa: CASSYGGRTDTQYF

v_call: TRBV11-2
cdr3_aa: CASSSAYEQYF

v_call: TRBV29-1
cdr3_aa: CIGTEVMKNCFF

v_call: TRBV11-2
cdr3_aa: CASRSVLGAYEQYF

v_call: TRBV2
cdr3_aa: CASTKGPNTEAFF

v_call: TRBV6-2/TRBV6-3
cdr3_aa: CASSLEAGGSADTQYF

v_call: TRBV29-1
cdr3_aa: CSIYEEWWFF